Presented here are 25 T cell receptor beta chains from one specimen sequenced in a study of OX40 agonist ivuxolimab in advanced cancers. The table came from immunoSEQ multiplex PCR; TCRdb's copy has only in-frame clones and leaves some out. Here the sample spans around 70,000 clones, around 90% being singletons. The source was CD4+ or CD8+ T cells sorted from blood, collected in a trial of the OX40 agonist ivuxolimab. The receptor set was obtained from an adult with an advanced solid tumor such as melanoma, head and neck, liver or kidney cancer.

The chain carries TRBV25-1 and TRBJ1-4, with D unclear. The CDR3 runs to 14 residues. Germline lookup yields CDR1 MGHDK and CDR2 SYGVNS. Trimming took 8 bases from V and 4 from J, leaving 14 bases between them. CDR3 nucleotides: TGTGCCAGCTCTCCTATGGGGAATAATGAAAAACTGTTTTTT. This gives the protein CASSPMGNNEKLFF. Full variable domain (remainder filled in from reference TRBV25-1 and TRBJ1-4): EADIYQTPRYLVIGTGKKITLECSQTMGHDKMYWYQQDPGMELHLIHYSYGVNSTEKGDLSSESTVSRIRTEHFPLTLESARPSHTSQYLCASSPMGNNEKLFFGSGTQLSVL.

In its sample, this clone was seen once. The chain is built from TRBV5-1 and TRBJ1-4; TRBD1 agrees at 7 bases. From germline, CDR1 is SGHRS and CDR2 YFSETQ. The CDR3 is 14 amino acids. V lost 2 bases and J lost 7; bases outside the gene matches: 5. The CDR3 coding sequence is TGCGCCAGCAGCTTCGGGGCAGGGGGTGAAAAACTGTTTTTT. It encodes CASSFGAGGEKLFF.

This chain connects TRBV28 to TRBJ2-5; no clear D gene. The germline V and J ends were trimmed by 1 base and 5 bases, with 5 bases remaining between them. This CDR3 has 12 amino acids. Germline CDR1 MDHEN, CDR2 SYDVKM. The CDR3 sequence: CASSLLGETQYF. The CDR3 region has the DNA TGTGCCAGCAGTTTATTGGGTGAGACCCAGTACTTC.

V gene TRBV10-1 combines with J gene TRBJ1-3; the D gene is possibly TRBD1 (6 bases). The CDR3 is 15 amino acids. Germline assignment: CDR1 WNHNN and CDR2 SYGVQD (reference sequence). Trimming stripped 0 bases from V and 2 bases from J, with 8 bases between. CDR3 in DNA: TGCGCCAGCAGTGAGTCGGGGGGCCCTGGAAACACCATATATTTT. This translates into CASSESGGPGNTIYF.

The chain is built from TRBV19 and TRBJ2-7; 11 nucleotides match TRBD1. The CDR3 spans 15 residues. Germline V gene lookup returns CDR1 LNHDA and CDR2 SQIVND (reference sequence). The ends lost 8 bases at V and 6 bases at J; junction bases unmatched: 12. CDR3 coding DNA: TGTGCCAGTCGCAATCGGGACAGGGGGAGCTCCGAGCAGTACTTC. This gives the protein CASRNRDRGSSEQYF.

V and J are TRBV9 and TRBJ1-2, with D unresolved. Trimming cost V 0 bases and J 4 bases, with 4 bases left between them. Germline CDR1 SGDLS, CDR2 YYNGEE. This CDR3 is 12 amino acids long. CDR3 nucleotides: TGTGCCAGCAGCGTAGACAGCTATGGCTACACCTTC. Its protein product is CASSVDSYGYTF.

The chain couples TRBV11-2 to TRBJ1-4; D not resolved. Deletions cut 3 bases from V and 15 bases from J, with 20 bases between. This CDR3 is built from 14 residues. The germline V gene has CDR1 SGHAT and CDR2 FQNNGV. CDR3 in amino acids: CASSLAVGGIRVFF. The CDR3 DNA sequence: TGTGCCAGCAGCTTGGCAGTCGGAGGAATAAGGGTGTTTTTT.

V usage is TRBV5-1 and J usage is TRBJ1-1; D not certain. The CDR3 loop spans 12 amino acids. V lost 6 bases and J lost 7, with 13 bases in between. Germline V gives CDR1 SGHRS, CDR2 YFSETQ. The CDR3 loop is CASTGNTGEAFF. The CDR3 DNA is TGCGCCAGCACGGGCAATACGGGTGAAGCTTTCTTT.

CDR3 residues: CASSLPGAGSYNEQFF. Here the CDR3 DNA reads TGTGCCAGCAGCTTGCCAGGAGCGGGGAGCTACAATGAGCAGTTCTTC. This chain links TRBV5-6 with TRBJ2-1; TRBD2 agrees at 7 bases. CDR3 length equals 16 residues. Germline values: CDR1 SGHDT, CDR2 YYEEEE. V was clipped by 1 base and J by 3 bases; unmatched bases: 7.

The chain is built from TRBV18 and TRBJ2-6; TRBD1 agrees at 10 bases. The CDR3 consists of 22 residues. The V gene end was trimmed by 3 bases and the J gene end by 0 bases; junction bases not matched to a gene: 17. Germline CDR1 and CDR2: KGHSH and LQKENI. CDR3 in amino acids: CASSPKIGTGVPDVSGANVLTF. Written as DNA, the CDR3 is TGTGCCAGCTCACCCAAGATAGGGACAGGGGTACCTGATGTCTCTGGGGCCAACGTCCTGACTTTC.

J is TRBJ1-1 and V is TRBV6-1; D may be TRBD1 (5 bases). There are 13 residues in the CDR3. With 2 bases removed from V and 3 bases from J, the gap between germline ends came to 7 bases. Germline values: CDR1 MNHNS, CDR2 SASEGT. CDR3 sequence reads: CASSERGDTEAFF. The CDR3 nucleotides read TGTGCCAGCAGTGAACGAGGGGACACTGAAGCTTTCTTT.

The chain recombines TRBV7-6 with TRBJ2-6; D might be TRBD2 (6 bases). V dropped 1 base and J dropped 2 bases, with 9 bases sitting between them. The length of the CDR3 is 16 residues. Germline V CDR1 and CDR2: SGHVS, FNYEAQ. This CDR3 reads CASSLGGGPGANVLTF. The CDR3 DNA follows: TGTGCCAGCAGCTTAGGAGGAGGGCCTGGGGCCAACGTCCTGACTTTC.

The chain employs TRBV6-5 and TRBJ2-7; no firm D call. Looked up from germline, CDR1 is MNHEY and CDR2 is SVGAGI. V lost 6 bases and J lost 4, with 13 bases in between. The CDR3 loop spans 13 amino acids. In DNA, the CDR3 is TGTGCCAGCAGCCAAATCCCAAAATACGAGCAGTACTTC. Protein sequence: CASSQIPKYEQYF.

This clone was recorded once. V usage is TRBV2 and J usage is TRBJ2-2, with D uncertain. The germline CDR1 and CDR2 sequences are SNHLY and FYNNEI. The germline V and J ends were trimmed by 6 bases and 4 bases, with 6 bases remaining between them. The CDR3 runs to 12 residues. Written as DNA, the CDR3 is TGTGCCAGCAGCGGGCTCACCGGGGAGCTGTTTTTT. Encoded protein: CASSGLTGELFF.

This sequence joins TRBV5-8 and TRBJ2-7; 11 bases align to TRBD2. This CDR3 is built from 15 residues. Looked up from germline, CDR1 is SGHTS and CDR2 is YDEGEE. V lost 0 bases, J lost 2 bases, and 1 base stayed unmatched. CDR3 loop: CASSLAGLAAYEQYF. The CDR3, as DNA: TGTGCCAGCAGCTTGGCGGGACTAGCGGCCTACGAGCAGTACTTC.

The chain couples TRBV5-5 to TRBJ1-3; tentative D call: TRBD1 (6 bases). Germline V gene data show CDR1 as SGHKS and CDR2 as YYEKEE (reference sequence). The CDR3 length is 16 residues. The V end lost 2 bases, the J end lost 7 bases, and 19 bases lay between the germline ends. The CDR3 coding sequence is TGTGCCAGCAGCTTAGGGGGACAACAGGGTCGGAACACCATATATTTT. Amino acid sequence: CASSLGGQQGRNTIYF.

The V gene is TRBV15, the J gene TRBJ2-2; the D gene is possibly TRBD2 (7 bases). Germline CDR1 reads LNHNV; CDR2 reads YYDKDF (reference sequence). This CDR3 is 15 amino acids long. Trimming left V 1 base short and J 7 bases short, with 13 bases between. CDR3 residues: CATSRAGGISGELFF. The CDR3 nucleotides are TGTGCCACCAGCAGAGCGGGGGGCATCAGCGGGGAGCTGTTTTTT. The whole variable domain, filled in from reference TRBV15 and TRBJ2-2, reads DAMVIQNPRYQVTQFGKPVTLSCSQTLNHNVMYWYQQKSSQAPKLLFHYYDKDFNNEADTPDNFQSRRPNTSFCFLDIRSPGLGDTAMYLCATSRAGGISGELFFGEGSRLTVL.

The genes are TRBV5-1 and TRBJ1-5; TRBD1 aligns across 9 bases. The CDR3 runs 15 residues. After removal of 4 bases from V and 5 bases from J, the junction contained 7 bases not matched to a gene. From germline, CDR1 is SGHRS and CDR2 YFSETQ. DNA for the CDR3: TGCGCCAGCAGCGAGGGGACAGGGAAATATCAGCCCCAGCATTTT. Protein product: CASSEGTGKYQPQHF. Drawing the rest from reference TRBV5-1 and TRBJ1-5, the complete variable domain is KAGVTQTPRYLIKTRGQQVTLSCSPISGHRSVSWYQQTPGQGLQFLFEYFSETQRNKGNFPGRFSGRQFSNSRSEMNVSTLELGDSALYLCASSEGTGKYQPQHFGDGTRLSIL.

V gene TRBV27 combines with J gene TRBJ2-3, with D possibly TRBD2 on 5 matching bases. Germline-derived CDR1 and CDR2 are MNHEY and SMNVEV (reference sequence). The V and J ends lost 5 bases and 1 base respectively, with 16 bases between them. CDR3 length: 16 amino acids. The CDR3 region has the DNA TGTGCCAGCAGTCCGCGGGTCCCCCGGGGCACAGATACGCAGTATTTT. Residues: CASSPRVPRGTDTQYF.

The chain couples TRBV28 to TRBJ1-5; D remains ambiguous. The CDR3 runs to 15 residues. With 5 bases removed from V and 0 bases from J, the gap between germline ends came to 11 bases. CDR1 and CDR2 from the germline V gene are MDHEN and SYDVKM. CDR3 bases: TGTGCCAGCAGTACGACTGTGAATAGCAATCAGCCCCAGCATTTT. Translated, it gives CASSTTVNSNQPQHF.

The chain couples TRBV5-1 to TRBJ2-1, with no clear D. Trimming took off 0 bases at V and 2 bases at J, with 9 bases between the two ends. CDR1 and CDR2 (germline): SGHRS, YFSETQ. The CDR3 runs to 15 residues. In DNA form, the CDR3 reads TGCGCCAGCAGCTTGGCCGCTGCCACCTACAATGAGCAGTTCTTC. Residues: CASSLAAATYNEQFF.

The sample holds a few counts of this clone. The CDR3 here is CASSLVGRRTGELFF. CDR3 DNA: TGTGCCAGCAGCTTGGTCGGGCGCCGGACCGGGGAGCTGTTTTTT. V gene TRBV5-6 combines with J gene TRBJ2-2; D not certain. This CDR3 is 15 amino acids long. Trimming removed 0 bases at V and 5 bases at J, with 11 bases between. Germline V gene sequence: CDR1 SGHDT, CDR2 YYEEEE. The variable domain in full, with the rest retrieved from reference TRBV5-6 and TRBJ2-2, is DAGVTQSPTHLIKTRGQQVTLRCSPKSGHDTVSWYQQALGQGPQFIFQYYEEEERQRGNFPDRFSGHQFPNYSSELNVNALLLGDSALYLCASSLVGRRTGELFFGEGSRLTVL.

This clone was detected only once. The chain carries TRBV7-7 and TRBJ2-6, with D unclear. V lost 5 bases and J lost 5, with 22 bases in between. CDR1 and CDR2 (germline): SSHAT, FNYEAQ (reference sequence). The CDR3 spans 18 residues. The CDR3 loop is CASSMGIKCQSRANVLTF. The CDR3 DNA is TGTGCCAGCAGCATGGGAATTAAGTGCCAAAGTCGGGCCAACGTCCTGACTTTC. Drawing the rest from reference TRBV7-7 and TRBJ2-6, the complete variable domain is GAGVSQSPRYKVTKRGQDVTLRCDPISSHATLYWYQQALGQGPEFLTYFNYEAQPDKSGLPSDRFSAERPEGSISTLTIQRTEQRDSAMYRCASSMGIKCQSRANVLTFGAGSRLTVL.

In regard to this clone: The sample contains more than one DNA sequence encoding this CDR3. The rearrangement uses TRBV5-1 and TRBJ2-3; D unclear. From germline, CDR1 is SGHRS and CDR2 YFSETQ. The CDR3 length is 15 residues. V was trimmed by 1 base and J by 0 bases, leaving 9 bases between them. The DNA for the CDR3 is TGCGCCAGCAGCTTGCCCGGTACTAGCACAGATACGCAGTATTTT. This encodes CASSLPGTSTDTQYF.

The chain links TRBV2 to TRBJ1-3, with D unresolved. The CDR3 sequence is 16 residues long. The germline V gene encodes CDR1 SNHLY and CDR2 FYNNEI. The V gene lost 2 bases and the J gene lost 1 base, with 12 bases spanning the gap. CDR3 loop: CASSESRSESGNTIYF. The CDR3 region has the DNA TGTGCCAGCAGTGAATCGCGGTCGGAGTCTGGAAACACCATATATTTT. The whole variable domain, remainder taken from reference TRBV2 and TRBJ1-3, is EPEVTQTPSHQVTQMGQEVILRCVPISNHLYFYWYRQILGQKVEFLVSFYNNEISEKSEIFDDQFSVERPDGSNFTLKIRSTKLEDSAMYFCASSESRSESGNTIYFGEGSWLTVV.